The next 21 T cell receptor beta chains were all read from a single sample in a study of Graves' ophthalmopathy and Graves' hyperthyroidism. As the template, RNA transcripts were used to amplify TCR beta CDR3 regions. The authors performed first-round RT-PCR with HTBI primers and then a second-round multiplex PCR. TCRdb itself ran the multiplex PCR reads through MiXCR, one entry per CDR3 protein. The sample shows 400,000 or so distinct CDR3 sequences, approximately 15% of them seen only once. Sequencing was carried out using peripheral blood. These receptor sequences come from a woman younger than 30 with stable Graves' hyperthyroidism.

The V and J genes are TRBV19 and TRBJ1-3; TRBD1 might be the D (5 bases). Looked up from germline, CDR1 is LNHDA and CDR2 is SQIVND (reference sequence). The V end lost 9 bases, the J end lost 14 bases, and 17 bases lay between the germline ends. This CDR3 comprises 11 residues. The CDR3 DNA follows: TGTGCCAGCGAACGGGGCAGAGACGTATATTTT. It yields the protein CASERGRDVYF.

This clonotype was observed many times. The V gene is TRBV20-1, the J gene TRBJ2-7; a weak D match, TRBD2 (6 bases). V lost 0 bases and J lost 6, with 6 bases in between. Germline assignment: CDR1 DFQATT and CDR2 SNEGSKA (reference sequence). This CDR3 spans 11 amino acids. The CDR3 DNA reads TGCAGTGCTAGAGAGGGGGGCGAGCAGTACTTC. Translated: CSAREGGEQYF.

This clonotype showed up many times. CDR3 nucleotide sequence: TGTGCCAGCAGTCAAATGATGACAGGCGCTGAGCCACCCCTCCACTTT. This sequence encodes CASSQMMTGAEPPLHF. The chain links TRBV6-1 to TRBJ1-6, with a weak D call TRBD1 (6 bases). The germline CDR1 and CDR2 sequences are MNHNS and SASEGT. The CDR3 sequence is 16 residues long. Between the trimmed V and J ends, which lost 5 bases and 11 bases, there was a span of 22 bases.

Regarding this clonotype: A much larger clone differs by one base, so this may be a read error. This likely comes from a read error, as the CDR3 has no conserved phenylalanine or tryptophan at its end. The chain joins TRBV15 to TRBJ1-6, with TRBD1 matching over 8 bases. V was pared by 7 bases and J by 8 bases, with 10 bases of the junction left unmatched. This CDR3 is 15 amino acids long. In germline, CDR1 is LNHNV, CDR2 YYDKDF (reference sequence). The CDR3 nucleotides read TGTGCCACCAAATCATTGGACAGGGTCGATTCACCCCTCCACTAT. This encodes CATKSLDRVDSPLHY.

As concerns this clonotype: The CDR3 end shows no conserved phenylalanine or tryptophan, and so a read error is likely. The DNA is omitted, as the CDR3 cannot be located on it reliably, and the CDR3 follows TCRdb's listing. This chain connects TRBV6-2 or TRBV6-3 to TRBJ2-5. The CDR3 is 14 residues long, counting both termini. Per the germline V gene, CDR1 is MNHEY and CDR2 is SVGEGT. The CDR3 is CSSSYWTSAETQDY.

This clonotype was counted many times. CDR3 in DNA: TGTGCCAGCAGTTTACACAGGGGTCCCTACGAGCAGTACTTC. It encodes CASSLHRGPYEQYF. The rearrangement links TRBV28 to TRBJ2-7, with TRBD1 identical over 7 bases. After removal of 2 bases from V and 2 bases from J, the junction contained 3 bases not matched to a gene. Germline CDR1 and CDR2: MDHEN and SYDVKM. The CDR3 covers 14 residues.

This clonotype was detected only a few times. The chain couples TRBV20-1 to TRBJ2-2; the match to TRBD1 covers 12 bases. This CDR3 comprises 17 residues. Germline lookup yields CDR1 DFQATT and CDR2 SNEGSKA (reference sequence). The V segment lost 5 bases and the J segment 3 bases; nucleotides outside the gene matches: 10. CDR3 residues: CSARDRGRRFDTGELFF. The DNA of the CDR3 is TGCAGTGCTCGGGACAGGGGGCGAAGGTTCGACACCGGGGAGCTGTTTTTT.

This clonotype has at least ten counts. The CDR3 loop reads CASSYWGQGDYEQYF. Written as DNA, the CDR3 is TGTGCCAGCAGTTATTGGGGACAGGGGGACTACGAGCAGTACTTC. This sequence joins TRBV6-5 and TRBJ2-7; 11 bases line up with TRBD1. Germline CDR1 reads MNHEY; CDR2 reads SVGAGI. V gave up 3 bases and J gave up 3 bases; unmatched junction bases: 4. The CDR3 runs 15 residues.

This clonotype was recorded at least ten times. This chain links TRBV19 with TRBJ2-7; D remains ambiguous. The germline gives CDR1 LNHDA, CDR2 SQIVND (reference sequence). The V end lost 3 bases, the J end lost 5 bases, and 8 bases lay between the germline ends. The CDR3 is 12 residues long. The CDR3 sequence is CASSMANDEQYF. The DNA for the CDR3 is TGTGCCAGTAGTATGGCTAACGACGAGCAGTACTTC.

This clonotype was counted ten times or more. This sequence joins TRBV11-2 and TRBJ1-1; possible D gene TRBD1, 5 bases. V was cut by 1 base and J by 8 bases, with 17 bases left in between. CDR3 size: 15 residues. Germline-derived CDR1 and CDR2 are SGHAT and FQNNGV. CDR3 sequence reads: CASSLVAQGAREAFF. The CDR3 region has the DNA TGTGCCAGCAGCTTAGTTGCCCAGGGCGCGCGGGAAGCTTTCTTT.

This chain joins TRBV20-1 and TRBJ1-5; maybe TRBD1 (5 bases). V lost 5 bases and J 1 base, leaving 12 bases between the germline ends. CDR3 size: 14 residues. Germline V gene lookup returns CDR1 DFQATT and CDR2 SNEGSKA (reference sequence). The CDR3 spells CSAAADSSNQPQHF. The CDR3 DNA sequence: TGCAGTGCTGCCGCCGACAGCAGCAATCAGCCCCAGCATTTT.

This clonotype was counted at least ten times. V gene TRBV6-1 combines with J gene TRBJ2-5; 8 nucleotides match TRBD1. The trim removed 7 bases at V and 5 bases at J, leaving 6 bases unmatched. The CDR3 spans 13 residues. The germline V gene has CDR1 MNHNS and CDR2 SASEGT. CDR3 amino acids: CASIRGLRETQYF. DNA of the CDR3: TGTGCCAGCATCAGGGGGCTTCGGGAGACCCAGTACTTC.

This clonotype was counted many times. The chain is built from TRBV2 and TRBJ1-2; D unclear. The ends were cut back, 6 bases at V and 2 bases at J, with 10 bases in the middle. The CDR3 spans 13 residues. Germline CDR1 and CDR2: SNHLY and FYNNEI. The CDR3 DNA is TGTGCCAGCAGCGGCAGCGCCAACTATGGCTACACCTTC. Residues: CASSGSANYGYTF.

The genes are TRBV6-1 and TRBJ2-5; D is possibly TRBD2 (5 bases). Trimming took 4 bases from V and 5 from J, leaving 11 bases between them. Germline assignment: CDR1 MNHNS and CDR2 SASEGT. The CDR3 covers 13 residues. The CDR3: CASSGQRRETQYF. The CDR3, as DNA: TGTGCCAGCAGTGGACAAAGGAGGGAGACCCAGTACTTC.

This clonotype was picked up many times. The chain combines TRBV12-3 or TRBV12-4 with TRBJ1-6, with D perhaps matching TRBD1 (6 bases). The CDR3 is made up of 13 amino acids. The V gene lost 6 bases and the J gene lost 9 bases, with 12 bases spanning the gap. DNA of the CDR3: TGTGCCAGCAGGACGACAGGTCGTTCACCCCTCCACTTT. The encoded protein is CASRTTGRSPLHF.

This CDR3 reads CASSEALQQAWGYGYTF. The CDR3 coding sequence is TGTGCCAGCAGTGAAGCGCTTCAACAGGCCTGGGGGTATGGCTACACCTTC. The rearrangement links TRBV6-1 to TRBJ1-2, with a tentative D call TRBD1 (5 bases). This CDR3 comprises 17 residues. Trimming removed 0 bases at V and 5 bases at J, with 19 bases between. Germline CDR1 MNHNS, CDR2 SASEGT.

This clonotype was detected only a few times. The J gene is TRBJ2-6, the V gene TRBV3-1, with D maybe TRBD1 (6 bases). Trimming stripped 1 base from V and 2 bases from J, with 9 bases between. The CDR3 length is 16 residues. Germline CDR1 and CDR2: LGHDT and YNNKEL (reference sequence). CDR3 nucleotide sequence: TGTGCCAGCAGCCAAGGCCACAGGGCTGGGGCCAACGTCCTGACTTTC. As protein: CASSQGHRAGANVLTF.

This clonotype has ten or more counts. The V call is TRBV19, the J call TRBJ1-1; D gene ambiguous. Per the germline V gene, CDR1 is LNHDA and CDR2 is SQIVND (reference sequence). This CDR3 is built from 12 residues. V was clipped by 5 bases and J by 6 bases, with 10 bases between them. CDR3 sequence reads: CASSSLGAEAFF. CDR3 sequence (DNA): TGTGCCAGTAGTTCTCTGGGAGCTGAAGCTTTCTTT.

This clonotype was recorded many times. The chain recombines TRBV3-1 with TRBJ1-1; D unclear. Germline CDR1 reads LGHDT; CDR2 reads YNNKEL (reference sequence). CDR3 length: 14 residues. Trimming took 1 base from V and 0 from J, leaving 6 bases between them. CDR3: CASSQAVMNTEAFF. CDR3 DNA sequence: TGTGCCAGCAGCCAAGCAGTGATGAACACTGAAGCTTTCTTT.

This clonotype was detected ten times or more. The V gene is TRBV24-1, the J gene TRBJ1-2, with D possibly TRBD1 on 5 matching bases. The CDR3 consists of 14 residues. The germline V and J ends were trimmed by 9 bases and 4 bases, with 17 bases remaining between them. CDR1 and CDR2 (germline): KGHDR, SFDVKD. CDR3 coding DNA: TGTGCCACCGCTGACGGGACCTCTGGCTATGGCTACACCTTC. It codes for CATADGTSGYGYTF.

CDR3 sequence (DNA): TGCAGTGCTAGAGAAATACAGGGGCGGAGACAGCCCCAGCATTTT. This sequence encodes CSAREIQGRRQPQHF. The rearrangement joins TRBV20-1 to TRBJ1-5; 7 bases agree with TRBD1. The CDR3 contains 15 residues. Trimming removed 0 bases from V and 7 bases from J; junction bases left unmatched: 9. Germline loops: CDR1 DFQATT, CDR2 SNEGSKA (reference sequence).